This TCR beta chain comes out of a study of blood T cell repertoires in COVID-19. About the research overall: In each case, the material was cDNA or gDNA derived from T cells, B-cell-depleted T cells, or PBMCs.

Germline V CDR1 and CDR2: MDHEN, SYDVKM. CDR3 size: 21 residues. V was cut by 2 bases and J by 0 bases, with 26 bases left in between. Profiled with immunoSEQ multiplex PCR; TCRdb holds only in-frame clones, not every one. The sample lists roughly 200,000 clones; about 88% were seen once. The chain recombines TRBV28 with TRBJ1-3; D may be TRBD1 (6 bases). The material sequenced was peripheral blood. The sequence was collected from a woman aged 25 to 45 with active or convalescent COVID-19. CDR3 in amino acids: CASSLVLGASGPGLSGNTIYF. For the CDR3, the DNA is TGTGCCAGCAGTTTAGTGTTGGGGGCCTCTGGCCCTGGCCTCTCTGGAAACACCATATATTTT.